This entry describes one TCR beta chain. The CDR3 is made up of 16 amino acids. Germline CDR1 reads LNHDA; CDR2 reads SQIVND (reference sequence). The V and J ends lost 6 bases and 3 bases, in that order; junction bases with no gene match: 13. This sample is part of a study of T cell repertoires in cytomegalovirus infection. TCRdb re-analysed the reads in MiXCR, keeping a single row per CDR3 protein. The sample consists of around 350,000 distinct CDR3 sequences, roughly 20% of them appearing once. The origin of this receptor is a human donor in good health (CMV status not recorded). Some clones in this sample may be carry-over from other donors' samples. The specimen was PBMCs. The rearrangement links TRBV19 to TRBJ1-2, with 7 bases lining up with TRBD1. The CDR3, as DNA: TGTGCCAGTAGCACCGGGACAGCCCTCTCTCACTATGGCTACACCTTC. Its translation is CASSTGTALSHYGYTF.